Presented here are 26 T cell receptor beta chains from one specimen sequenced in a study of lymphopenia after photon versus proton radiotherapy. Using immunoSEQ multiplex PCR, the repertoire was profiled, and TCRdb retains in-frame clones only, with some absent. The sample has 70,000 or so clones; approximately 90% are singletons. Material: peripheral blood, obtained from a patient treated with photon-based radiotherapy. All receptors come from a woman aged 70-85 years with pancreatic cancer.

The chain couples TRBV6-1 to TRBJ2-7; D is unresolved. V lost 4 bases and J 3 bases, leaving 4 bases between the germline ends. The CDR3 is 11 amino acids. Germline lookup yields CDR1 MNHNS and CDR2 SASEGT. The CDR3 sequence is CASSVLYEQYF. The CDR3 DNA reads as TGTGCCAGCAGTGTTCTCTACGAGCAGTACTTC.

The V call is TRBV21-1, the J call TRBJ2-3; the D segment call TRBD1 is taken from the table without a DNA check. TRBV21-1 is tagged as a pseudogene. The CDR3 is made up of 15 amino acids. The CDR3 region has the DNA TGTGCCAGCAGCGAACAGGGGGCCGACACAGATACGCAGTATTTT. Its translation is CASSEQGADTDTQYF.

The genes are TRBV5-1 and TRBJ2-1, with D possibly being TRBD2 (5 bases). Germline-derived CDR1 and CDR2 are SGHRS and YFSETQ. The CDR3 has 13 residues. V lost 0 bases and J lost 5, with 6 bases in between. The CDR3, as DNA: TGCGCCAGCAGCTTGGGACTAAACAATGAGCAGTTCTTC. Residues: CASSLGLNNEQFF.

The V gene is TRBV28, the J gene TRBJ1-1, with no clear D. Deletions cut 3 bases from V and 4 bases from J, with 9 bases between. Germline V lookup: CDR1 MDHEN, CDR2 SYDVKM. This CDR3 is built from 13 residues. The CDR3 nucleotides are TGTGCCAGCAGTTTCCCCGGAAGCACTGAAGCTTTCTTT. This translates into CASSFPGSTEAFF.

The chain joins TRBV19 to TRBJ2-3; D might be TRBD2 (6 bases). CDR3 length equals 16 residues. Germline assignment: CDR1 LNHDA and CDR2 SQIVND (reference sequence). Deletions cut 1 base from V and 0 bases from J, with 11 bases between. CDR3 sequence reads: CASSIGWGTSTDTQYF. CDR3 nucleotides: TGTGCCAGTAGTATAGGATGGGGGACTAGCACAGATACGCAGTATTTT.

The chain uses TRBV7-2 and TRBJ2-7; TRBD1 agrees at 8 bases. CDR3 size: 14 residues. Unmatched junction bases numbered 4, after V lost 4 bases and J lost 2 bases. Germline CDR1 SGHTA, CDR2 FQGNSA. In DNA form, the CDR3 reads TGTGCCAGCAGCTCCGACAGGGGAGCCTACGAGCAGTACTTC. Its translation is CASSSDRGAYEQYF. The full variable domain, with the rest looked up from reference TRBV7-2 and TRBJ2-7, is GAGVSQSPSNKVTEKGKDVELRCDPISGHTALYWYRQSLGQGLEFLIYFQGNSAPDKSGLPSDRFSAERTGGSVSTLTIQRTQQEDSAVYLCASSSDRGAYEQYFGPGTRLTVT.

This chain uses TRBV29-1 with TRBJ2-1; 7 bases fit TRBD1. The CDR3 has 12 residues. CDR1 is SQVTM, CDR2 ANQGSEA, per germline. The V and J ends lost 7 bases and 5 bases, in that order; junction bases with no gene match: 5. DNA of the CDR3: TGCAGCGCTGGGGGACAGAACAATGAGCAGTTCTTC. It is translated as CSAGGQNNEQFF.

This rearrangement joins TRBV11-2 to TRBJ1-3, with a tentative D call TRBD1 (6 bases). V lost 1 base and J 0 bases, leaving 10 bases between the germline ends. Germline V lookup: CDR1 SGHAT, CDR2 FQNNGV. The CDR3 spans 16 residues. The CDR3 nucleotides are TGTGCCAGCAGCTTAGGACAGGTCATCTCTGGAAACACCATATATTTT. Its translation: CASSLGQVISGNTIYF.

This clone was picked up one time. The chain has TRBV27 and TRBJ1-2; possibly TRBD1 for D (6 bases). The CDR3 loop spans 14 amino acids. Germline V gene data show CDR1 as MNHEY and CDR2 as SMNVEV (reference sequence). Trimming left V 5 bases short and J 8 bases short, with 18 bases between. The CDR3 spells CASSRAGVVGGYTF. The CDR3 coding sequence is TGTGCCAGCAGTAGGGCAGGGGTAGTGGGAGGCTACACCTTC.

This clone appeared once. CDR3 protein: CASRSGLEETQYF. The CDR3 nucleotides read TGTGCCAGCAGATCGGGACTAGAAGAGACCCAGTACTTC. The chain joins TRBV2 to TRBJ2-5; TRBD2 aligns across 8 bases. Trimming took 6 bases from V and 3 from J; bases not matched to a gene: 3. CDR3 length: 13 residues. CDR1 and CDR2 from the germline V gene are SNHLY and FYNNEI.

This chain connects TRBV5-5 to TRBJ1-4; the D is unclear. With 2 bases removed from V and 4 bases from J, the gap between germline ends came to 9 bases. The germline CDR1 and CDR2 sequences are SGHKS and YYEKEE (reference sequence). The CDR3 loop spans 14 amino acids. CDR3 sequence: CASSFERLNEKLFF. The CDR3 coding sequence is TGTGCCAGCAGCTTCGAAAGACTTAATGAAAAACTGTTTTTT. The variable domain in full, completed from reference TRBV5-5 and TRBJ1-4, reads DAGVTQSPTHLIKTRGQQVTLRCSPISGHKSVSWYQQVLGQGPQFIFQYYEKEERGRGNFPDRFSARQFPNYSSELNVNALLLGDSALYLCASSFERLNEKLFFGSGTQLSVL.

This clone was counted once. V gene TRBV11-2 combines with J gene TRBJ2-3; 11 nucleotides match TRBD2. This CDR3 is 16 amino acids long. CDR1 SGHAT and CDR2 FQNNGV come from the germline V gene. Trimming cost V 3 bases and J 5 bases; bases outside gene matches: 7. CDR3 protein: CASSFLAGGQVDTQYF. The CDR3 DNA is TGTGCCAGCAGCTTTTTAGCGGGAGGGCAGGTAGATACGCAGTATTTT.

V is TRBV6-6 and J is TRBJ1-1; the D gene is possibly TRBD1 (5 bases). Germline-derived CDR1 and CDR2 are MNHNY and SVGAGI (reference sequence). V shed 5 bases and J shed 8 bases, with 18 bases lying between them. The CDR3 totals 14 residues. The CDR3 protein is CASSLPGTTLEAFF. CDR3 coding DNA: TGTGCCAGCAGTCTTCCTGGGACCACTCTCGAAGCTTTCTTT.

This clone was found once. CDR3 in DNA: TGCGCCAGCAGCCCCGACAGGGGCTCCTACGAGCAGTACTTC. Protein product: CASSPDRGSYEQYF. J is TRBJ2-7 and V is TRBV4-3, with TRBD1 identical over 8 bases. The CDR3 is 14 residues long. The ends lost 4 bases at V and 0 bases at J; junction bases unmatched: 2. Germline V gene data show CDR1 as LGHNA and CDR2 as YSLEER.

The CDR3 region has the DNA TGTGCCAGCAGCGCGACAGGGCATAGCTATGGCTACACCTTC. It encodes CASSATGHSYGYTF. The chain joins TRBV9 to TRBJ1-2, with 7 bases identical to TRBD1. Germline lookup yields CDR1 SGDLS and CDR2 YYNGEE. This CDR3 is 14 amino acids long. Trimming removed 3 bases from V and 4 bases from J; junction bases left unmatched: 6.

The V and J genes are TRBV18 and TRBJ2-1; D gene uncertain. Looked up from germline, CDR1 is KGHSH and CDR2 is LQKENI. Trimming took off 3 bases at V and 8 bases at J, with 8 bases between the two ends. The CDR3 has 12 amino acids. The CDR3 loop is CASSPYRDEQFF. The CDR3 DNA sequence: TGTGCCAGCTCACCTTACCGGGATGAGCAGTTCTTC.

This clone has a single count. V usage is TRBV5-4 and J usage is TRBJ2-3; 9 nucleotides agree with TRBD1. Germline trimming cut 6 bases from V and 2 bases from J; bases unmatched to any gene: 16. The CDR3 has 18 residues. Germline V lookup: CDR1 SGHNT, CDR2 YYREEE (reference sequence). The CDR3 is CASTKGQGRTETTDTQYF. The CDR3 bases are TGTGCCAGCACCAAGGGACAGGGACGCACAGAAACCACAGATACGCAGTATTTT. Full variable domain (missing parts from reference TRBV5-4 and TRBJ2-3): ETGVTQSPTHLIKTRGQQVTLRCSSQSGHNTVSWYQQALGQGPQFIFQYYREEENGRGNFPPRFSGLQFPNYSSELNVNALELDDSALYLCASTKGQGRTETTDTQYFGPGTRLTVL.

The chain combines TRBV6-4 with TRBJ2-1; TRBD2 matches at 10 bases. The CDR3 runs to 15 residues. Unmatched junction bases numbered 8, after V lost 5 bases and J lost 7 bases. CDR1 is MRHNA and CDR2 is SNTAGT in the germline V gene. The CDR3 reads CASSTGSGRGNEQFF. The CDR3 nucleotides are TGTGCCAGCAGTACCGGCAGCGGGAGGGGTAATGAGCAGTTCTTC.

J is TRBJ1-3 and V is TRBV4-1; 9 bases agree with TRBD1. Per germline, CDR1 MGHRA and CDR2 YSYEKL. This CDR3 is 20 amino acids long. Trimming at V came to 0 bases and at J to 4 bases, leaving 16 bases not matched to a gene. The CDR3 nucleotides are TGCGCCAGCAGCCAAGACTCCTTTCCCATGACAGGGGGTTCAGGAAACACCATATATTTT. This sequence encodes CASSQDSFPMTGGSGNTIYF.

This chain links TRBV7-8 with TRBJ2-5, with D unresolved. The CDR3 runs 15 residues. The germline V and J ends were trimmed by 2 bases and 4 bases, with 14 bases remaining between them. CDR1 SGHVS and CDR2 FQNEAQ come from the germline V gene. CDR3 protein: CASSLLNSRIETQYF. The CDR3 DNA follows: TGTGCCAGCAGCTTATTGAACTCTAGGATAGAGACCCAGTACTTC.

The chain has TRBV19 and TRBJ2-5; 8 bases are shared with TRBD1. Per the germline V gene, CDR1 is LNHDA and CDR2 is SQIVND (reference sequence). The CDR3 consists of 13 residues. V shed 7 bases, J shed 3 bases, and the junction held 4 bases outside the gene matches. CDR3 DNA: TGTGCCAGTAAGCTGACAGGGGAAGAGACCCAGTACTTC. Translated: CASKLTGEETQYF.

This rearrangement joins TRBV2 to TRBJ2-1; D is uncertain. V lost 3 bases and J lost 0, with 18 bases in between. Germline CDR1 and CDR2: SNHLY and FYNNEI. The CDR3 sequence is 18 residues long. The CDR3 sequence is CASSDFSPRASSYNEQFF. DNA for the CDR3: TGTGCCAGCAGTGATTTTTCCCCACGGGCCAGCTCCTACAATGAGCAGTTCTTC.

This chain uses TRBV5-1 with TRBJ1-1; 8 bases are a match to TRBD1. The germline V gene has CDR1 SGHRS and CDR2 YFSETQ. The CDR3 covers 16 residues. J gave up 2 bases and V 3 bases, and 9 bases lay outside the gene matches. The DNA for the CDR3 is TGCGCCAGCAGCTCGGATGGGACAGGAGTCAACACTGAAGCTTTCTTT. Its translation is CASSSDGTGVNTEAFF. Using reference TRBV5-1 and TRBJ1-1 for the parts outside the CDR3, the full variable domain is KAGVTQTPRYLIKTRGQQVTLSCSPISGHRSVSWYQQTPGQGLQFLFEYFSETQRNKGNFPGRFSGRQFSNSRSEMNVSTLELGDSALYLCASSSDGTGVNTEAFFGQGTRLTVV.

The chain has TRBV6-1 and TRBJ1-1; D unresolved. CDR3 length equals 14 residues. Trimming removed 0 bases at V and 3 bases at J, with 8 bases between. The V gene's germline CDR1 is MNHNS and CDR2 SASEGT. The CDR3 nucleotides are TGTGCCAGCAGTGAAGCAGGTTGGGACACTGAAGCTTTCTTT. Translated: CASSEAGWDTEAFF.

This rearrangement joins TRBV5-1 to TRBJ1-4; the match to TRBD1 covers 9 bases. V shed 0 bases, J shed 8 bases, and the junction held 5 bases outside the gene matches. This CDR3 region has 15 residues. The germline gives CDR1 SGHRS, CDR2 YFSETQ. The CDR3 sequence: CASSLEGQGWEKLFF. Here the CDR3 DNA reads TGCGCCAGCAGCTTGGAGGGACAGGGTTGGGAAAAACTGTTTTTT.

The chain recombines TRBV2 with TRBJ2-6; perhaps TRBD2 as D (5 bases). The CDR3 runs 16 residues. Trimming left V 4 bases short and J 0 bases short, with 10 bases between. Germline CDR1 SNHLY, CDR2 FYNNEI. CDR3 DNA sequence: TGTGCCAGCAGTGTGAGCGGTATCTCTGGGGCCAACGTCCTGACTTTC. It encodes CASSVSGISGANVLTF.